The 26 T cell receptor beta chains in this list originate from one sample, sequenced in a study of shared clonotypes between healthy human individuals. Profiled with immunoSEQ multiplex PCR; TCRdb holds only in-frame clones, not every one. This table holds around 1,000,000 clones, approximately 80% found once. The sequenced sample consisted of memory CD4+ T cells from PBMCs. Subset meaning: CD45RA-negative fraction. The receptors originated from a man aged 18 to 35 in good health. Some clones in this sample may be carry-over from other donors' samples.

The V call is TRBV6-1, the J call TRBJ2-7, with no clear D. The V gene lost 3 bases and the J gene lost 9 bases, with 9 bases spanning the gap. Germline lookup yields CDR1 MNHNS and CDR2 SASEGT. The CDR3 loop spans 11 amino acids. In nucleotides, the CDR3 is TGTGCCAGCAGTGACCCTTTTCGGCAGTACTTC. Translating it yields CASSDPFRQYF.

This rearrangement joins TRBV18 to TRBJ2-1; D might be TRBD2 (6 bases). The length of the CDR3 is 16 residues. Germline V lookup: CDR1 KGHSH, CDR2 LQKENI. V lost 1 base to trimming and J lost 7 bases, with 17 bases between them. The CDR3 DNA is TGTGCCAGCTCACCACAACTAGCTCGAACGGGGAATGAGCAGTTCTTC. This codes for CASSPQLARTGNEQFF.

This chain uses TRBV7-8 with TRBJ2-7; D may be TRBD1 or TRBD2 (5 bases each). Trimming cost V 5 bases and J 3 bases, with 11 bases left between them. Germline loops: CDR1 SGHVS, CDR2 FQNEAQ. The CDR3 extends over 13 amino acids. The CDR3 loop reads CASSGTILYEQYF. For the CDR3, the DNA is TGTGCCAGCAGCGGGACCATTCTCTACGAGCAGTACTTC.

This chain links TRBV7-2 with TRBJ1-3, with D perhaps matching TRBD1 (5 bases). With 3 bases removed from V and 0 bases from J, the gap between germline ends came to 21 bases. Germline V gene lookup returns CDR1 SGHTA and CDR2 FQGNSA. The CDR3 totals 19 residues. This chain's CDR3 is CASSFTGVRVFSSGNTIYF. CDR3 nucleotides: TGTGCCAGCAGCTTCACCGGGGTCAGGGTCTTTAGCTCTGGAAACACCATATATTTT. Together with reference TRBV7-2 and TRBJ1-3, the CDR3 gives the full variable domain: GAGVSQSPSNKVTEKGKDVELRCDPISGHTALYWYRQSLGQGLEFLIYFQGNSAPDKSGLPSDRFSAERTGGSVSTLTIQRTQQEDSAVYLCASSFTGVRVFSSGNTIYFGEGSWLTVV.

The chain has TRBV7-9 and TRBJ2-7; D may be TRBD1 (5 bases). Trimming stripped 5 bases from V and 5 bases from J, with 10 bases between. There are 12 residues in the CDR3. Per germline, CDR1 SEHNR and CDR2 FQNEAQ (reference sequence). The CDR3 region has the DNA TGTGCCAGCAGCCCAGGGTCCCACGAGCAGTACTTC. It codes for CASSPGSHEQYF.

This chain links TRBV4-2 with TRBJ1-5; 11 bases line up with TRBD1. The CDR3 has 20 amino acids. J lost 3 bases, V lost 2 bases, and 15 bases had no gene match. Germline V lookup: CDR1 LGHNA, CDR2 YNFKEQ. This CDR3 reads CASSQSRDRGGIGPNQPQHF. In DNA form, the CDR3 reads TGTGCCAGCAGCCAATCCCGGGACAGGGGGGGAATAGGCCCCAATCAGCCCCAGCATTTT.

CDR3: CASSPRARGGSNYGYTF. The CDR3 DNA reads TGTGCCAGCAGCCCCAGGGCACGGGGGGGTTCTAACTATGGCTACACCTTC. The rearrangement uses TRBV7-9 and TRBJ1-2, with a tentative D call TRBD1 (5 bases). V gave up 5 bases and J gave up 0 bases, with 19 bases separating them. Germline V gene data show CDR1 as SEHNR and CDR2 as FQNEAQ (reference sequence). This CDR3 is built from 17 residues.

This rearrangement joins TRBV5-1 to TRBJ2-2; D is possibly TRBD2 (5 bases). The CDR3 spans 15 residues. The germline V gene encodes CDR1 SGHRS and CDR2 YFSETQ. V was pared by 0 bases and J by 4 bases, with 10 bases between. CDR3 amino acids: CASSLDLGSTGELFF. The CDR3 DNA is TGCGCCAGCAGCTTGGATCTGGGGAGCACCGGGGAGCTGTTTTTT.

This clone showed up many times. This sample includes further DNA sequences coding for the same CDR3. This chain uses TRBV25-1 with TRBJ1-5; 8 positions agree with TRBD1. CDR1 is MGHDK, CDR2 SYGVNS, per germline. V trimming: 6 bases; J trimming: 2 bases; junction bases outside the gene matches: 0. This CDR3 contains 13 residues. The CDR3 sequence is CASRGQGNQPQHF. Here the CDR3 DNA reads TGTGCCAGCAGGGGACAGGGCAATCAGCCCCAGCATTTT.

About this clone itself: Since a much larger clone is just one base distant, this may be a read error. This rearrangement joins TRBV27 to TRBJ2-5; no clear D. Deletions cut 3 bases from V and 3 bases from J, with 2 bases between. Looked up from germline, CDR1 is MNHEY and CDR2 is SMNVEV (reference sequence). The CDR3 consists of 11 residues. CDR3 in amino acids: CASSLEETQYF. Here the CDR3 DNA reads TGTGCCAGCAGTTTGGAAGAGACCCAGTACTTC.

The chain joins TRBV5-1 to TRBJ2-7, with TRBD1 matching over 8 bases. Trimming cost V 4 bases and J 4 bases; bases outside gene matches: 10. The germline V gene has CDR1 SGHRS and CDR2 YFSETQ. CDR3 length: 15 amino acids. CDR3 coding DNA: TGCGCCAGCAGCGAGAGGGGAGGACAGGGTTACGAGCAGTACTTC. This codes for CASSERGGQGYEQYF. The whole variable domain, filled in from reference TRBV5-1 and TRBJ2-7, reads KAGVTQTPRYLIKTRGQQVTLSCSPISGHRSVSWYQQTPGQGLQFLFEYFSETQRNKGNFPGRFSGRQFSNSRSEMNVSTLELGDSALYLCASSERGGQGYEQYFGPGTRLTVT.

This chain links TRBV4-1 with TRBJ1-4, with D possibly TRBD1 on 6 matching bases. Germline CDR1 MGHRA, CDR2 YSYEKL. The V end was cut by 5 bases, the J end by 0 bases, with 10 bases between. The CDR3 sequence is 15 residues long. CDR3 sequence (DNA): TGCGCCAGCAGCTTTACAGGGACAACTAATGAAAAACTGTTTTTT. Translated: CASSFTGTTNEKLFF.

This chain joins TRBV28 and TRBJ1-1; no definite D call. The CDR3 has 12 residues. V was shortened by 3 bases and J by 10 bases, with 12 bases between the two germline ends. Germline assignment: CDR1 MDHEN and CDR2 SYDVKM. The CDR3 here is CASSFASRLAFF. For the CDR3, the DNA is TGTGCCAGCAGTTTCGCCTCCCGGCTAGCTTTCTTT. Combining the CDR3 with reference TRBV28 and TRBJ1-1 gives the whole variable domain DVKVTQSSRYLVKRTGEKVFLECVQDMDHENMFWYRQDPGLGLRLIYFSYDVKMKEKGDIPEGYSVSREKKERFSLILESASTNQTSMYLCASSFASRLAFFGQGTRLTVV.

The rearrangement uses TRBV20-1 and TRBJ2-7; D not resolved. Germline V gene sequence: CDR1 DFQATT, CDR2 SNEGSKA (reference sequence). V gave up 5 bases and J gave up 6 bases, with 11 bases separating them. The CDR3 contains 11 residues. The CDR3 bases are TGCAGTGCTTGCCCGGTAGTCGAGCAGTACTTC. Protein sequence: CSACPVVEQYF.

This clone showed up many times. The CDR3 DNA reads as TGTGCCAGCAGCACCTCAAGCGGGAGGGCCTTGGATACGCAGTATTTT. Its protein is CASSTSSGRALDTQYF. The V and J genes are TRBV5-6 and TRBJ2-3; 10 positions match TRBD2. The CDR3 is 16 residues long. CDR1 is SGHDT and CDR2 is YYEEEE in the germline V gene. Trimming cost V 4 bases and J 6 bases; bases outside gene matches: 11.

The chain employs TRBV2 and TRBJ2-5, with D tentatively TRBD2 (5 bases). Germline V gene data show CDR1 as SNHLY and CDR2 as FYNNEI. This CDR3 contains 11 residues. V gave up 8 bases and J gave up 9 bases, with 13 bases separating them. This CDR3 is CASLLRGAQYF. For the CDR3, the DNA is TGTGCCAGCCTGCTTCGGGGTGCCCAGTACTTC.

This chain connects TRBV5-1 to TRBJ2-5; 9 bases agree with TRBD2. The ends lost 6 bases at V and 1 base at J; junction bases unmatched: 16. This CDR3 contains 18 residues. Germline V gives CDR1 SGHRS, CDR2 YFSETQ. The CDR3 sequence: CASKLMAGGPGIQETQYF. Written as DNA, the CDR3 is TGCGCCAGCAAATTAATGGCGGGAGGGCCGGGTATCCAAGAGACCCAGTACTTC. Supplemented by reference TRBV5-1 and TRBJ2-5, the full variable domain reads KAGVTQTPRYLIKTRGQQVTLSCSPISGHRSVSWYQQTPGQGLQFLFEYFSETQRNKGNFPGRFSGRQFSNSRSEMNVSTLELGDSALYLCASKLMAGGPGIQETQYFGPGTRLLVL.

This clone appeared many times. The chain employs TRBV5-1 and TRBJ1-2; TRBD1 matches 7 bases. This CDR3 is 17 amino acids long. Trimming removed 1 base from V and 2 bases from J; junction bases left unmatched: 11. From germline, CDR1 is SGHRS and CDR2 YFSETQ. CDR3 loop: CASSLTGGTVSNYGYTF. CDR3 in DNA: TGCGCCAGCAGCTTGACCGGCGGGACAGTATCAAACTATGGCTACACCTTC.

The chain joins TRBV7-3 to TRBJ2-1; a possible D gene is TRBD2 (6 bases). The germline V gene has CDR1 SGHTA and CDR2 FQGTGA. The germline V and J ends were trimmed by 4 bases and 9 bases, with 10 bases remaining between them. The CDR3 runs 12 residues. The CDR3 here is CASSSTRVEQFF. The CDR3 nucleotides read TGTGCCAGCAGCTCGACTAGGGTTGAGCAGTTCTTC.

This clone was detected only a few times. The CDR3 reads CASSFGGRRNIQYF. CDR3 bases: TGTGCCAGCAGTTTCGGGGGGCGCAGAAACATTCAGTACTTC. The rearrangement joins TRBV28 to TRBJ2-4; possibly TRBD2 for D (7 bases). CDR3 length equals 14 residues. Per germline, CDR1 MDHEN and CDR2 SYDVKM. Deletions cut 3 bases from V and 6 bases from J, with 12 bases between.

This chain connects TRBV5-8 to TRBJ2-3; 7 nucleotides align to TRBD2. Germline CDR1 is SGHTS and CDR2 is YDEGEE. This CDR3 comprises 15 residues. V lost 3 bases, J lost 2 bases, and 6 bases stayed unmatched. The CDR3 protein is CASSSYSGSTDTQYF. CDR3 coding DNA: TGTGCCAGCAGCTCGTATAGCGGGTCCACAGATACGCAGTATTTT.

The chain uses TRBV6-1 and TRBJ1-5; D possibly corresponds to TRBD1 (6 bases). The CDR3 totals 13 residues. CDR1 is MNHNS and CDR2 is SASEGT in the germline V gene. Trimming removed 8 bases from V and 7 bases from J, with 15 bases in between. CDR3 region: CASRSRGGQPQHF. The CDR3 DNA follows: TGTGCCAGCCGATCCAGGGGAGGGCAGCCCCAGCATTTT.

Comment on this clone: Germline is not matched at one junction end, which may reflect a read error. The V and J genes are TRBV15 and TRBJ2-7, with 8 bases lining up with TRBD1. Looked up from germline, CDR1 is LNHNV and CDR2 is YYDKDF (reference sequence). There are 13 residues in the CDR3. The CDR3 spells CATSRSVRGQERF. As DNA, the CDR3 is TGTGCCACCAGCCGATCTGTTCGGGGACAGGAGCGCTTC.

This chain connects TRBV28 to TRBJ2-1; possibly TRBD2 for D (6 bases). This CDR3 has 14 residues. Trimming took 4 bases from V and 11 from J, leaving 18 bases between them. Germline V CDR1 and CDR2: MDHEN, SYDVKM. CDR3 in DNA: TGTGCCAGCAGTTGGTTTGTTCGGGAGATCAAGCAGTTCTTC. Its translation: CASSWFVREIKQFF. The complete variable domain, with remaining parts taken from reference TRBV28 and TRBJ2-1, reads DVKVTQSSRYLVKRTGEKVFLECVQDMDHENMFWYRQDPGLGLRLIYFSYDVKMKEKGDIPEGYSVSREKKERFSLILESASTNQTSMYLCASSWFVREIKQFFGPGTRLTVL.

This clone was observed a few times. The chain uses TRBV7-8 and TRBJ2-7; 8 bases are shared with TRBD2. The CDR3 covers 15 residues. The V and J ends lost 5 bases and 3 bases, in that order; junction bases with no gene match: 9. Germline assignment: CDR1 SGHVS and CDR2 FQNEAQ. The DNA of the CDR3 is TGTGCCAGCAGCCAAACTACCGGGACTAGCTACGAGCAGTACTTC. Translating it yields CASSQTTGTSYEQYF.

The rearrangement uses TRBV4-2 and TRBJ1-4; D is uncertain. Germline V lookup: CDR1 LGHNA, CDR2 YNFKEQ. The CDR3 is 16 residues long. Trimming removed 0 bases at V and 8 bases at J, with 16 bases between. CDR3 DNA: TGTGCCAGCAGCCAAGACCCAGGCGGAAGACGAGAAAAACTGTTTTTT. Amino acid sequence: CASSQDPGGRREKLFF.